Detailed here is one TCR beta chain. The antigen is undetermined. The data were obtained in a study of identical twins. Findings and caveats of the study: Beta clonotypes that were abundant in cord blood contained fewer insertions, a pattern absent from memory repertoires.

In TCRdb, the 5' RACE reads were re-called with MiXCR into one record per CDR3 protein. Here the sample spans more than 1.5 million distinct CDR3 sequences, under 35% being singletons. Germline V CDR1 and CDR2: LNHNV, YYDKDF (reference sequence). There are 18 residues in the CDR3. Trimming pared 0 bases from V and 6 bases from J, leaving 23 bases between. The chain recombines TRBV15 with TRBJ1-2, with D perhaps TRBD1 (6 bases). Material for sequencing was cord blood. The receptor comes from a newborn girl in good health. CDR3 protein: CATSRDLSVEGRGHGYTF. The CDR3, as DNA: TGTGCCACCAGCAGAGATCTTAGTGTTGAGGGCAGGGGCCATGGCTACACCTTC.